The entry below gives a single TCR beta chain sequence along with its context. As originally analysed: Estimates of nucleated cell counts were drawn from the amplification of reference gene primers. Measured with immunoSEQ multiplex PCR; TCRdb has only the in-frame clones, and not every one. From that table come the V and J calls and clone size; the DNA was used to work out D and trimming. The sample includes 100,000 to 150,000 clones, just under 80% of them seen just once. The record originates from a study of blood T cell repertoires in COVID-19. For the study at large: Acute-phase and convalescent COVID-19 samples originated in the United States, Italy and Spain. The analysed material was cDNA or gDNA that came from T cells, B-cell-depleted T cells, or PBMCs.

The J segment lost 7 bases and the V segment lost 3 bases, leaving 10 bases of the junction unmatched. Germline loops: CDR1 MNHEY, CDR2 SMNVEV (reference sequence). The CDR3 is made up of 16 amino acids. The sequencing sample was made of peripheral blood. V is TRBV27 and J is TRBJ1-4, with TRBD1 matching 8 bases. This TCR was recovered from a human donor in a cohort sampled during active COVID-19. Written as DNA, the CDR3 is TGTGCCAGCAGTTTCGGGACAGGAGTTCGGAGTGAAAAACTGTTTTTT. Translated, it gives CASSFGTGVRSEKLFF.